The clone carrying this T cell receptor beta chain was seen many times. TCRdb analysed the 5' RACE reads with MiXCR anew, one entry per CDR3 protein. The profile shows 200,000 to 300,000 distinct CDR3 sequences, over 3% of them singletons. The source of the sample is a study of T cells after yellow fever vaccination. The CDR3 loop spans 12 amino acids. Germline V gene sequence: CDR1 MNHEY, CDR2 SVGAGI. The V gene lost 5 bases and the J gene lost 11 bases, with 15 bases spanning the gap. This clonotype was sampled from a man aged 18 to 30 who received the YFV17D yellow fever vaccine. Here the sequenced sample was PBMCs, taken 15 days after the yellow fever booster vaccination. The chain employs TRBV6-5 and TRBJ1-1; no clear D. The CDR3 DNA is TGTGCCAGCAGTGCCTCAGGTGTCGCGGCTTTCTTT. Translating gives CASSASGVAAFF.